This TCR beta chain was found in a study of tumor-infiltrating lymphocytes in primary liver carcinoma. The study, taken as a whole, reports: When set against blood, tumors had a significantly higher top-250-clone fraction (p = 0.039). Pairs of tumor regions overlapped more than tumor-adjacent and tumor-blood pairs did.

Germline DNA was also extracted, and blood RNA derived from unsorted whole blood. Worth noting for this clonotype: Antigen specificity is unknown. A junction boundary mismatches the germline segment, possibly from a read error.

Constant-region priming of 500 ng total RNA yielded TCR beta cDNA. Three nested multiplex PCR rounds, a slightly modified ARM-PCR method, built the TCR beta libraries. A C-beta reverse primer and TRBV1-TRBV30 forward primers served in each of the first two PCR rounds, at 9 to 11 cycles apiece. TCRdb re-called the multiplex PCR reads with MiXCR, one entry per CDR3 protein. The data hold approximately 330,000 distinct CDR3 sequences, with almost 65% observed a single time. CDR3 length: 14 amino acids. CDR1 is MGHRA and CDR2 is YSYEKL in the germline V gene. The specimen sequenced was peripheral blood. The clonotype originates from a man aged 35-49 years with primary liver carcinoma and hepatitis B virus infection. This sequence joins TRBV4-1 and TRBJ1-1; D call uncertain. CDR3 in DNA: TGTGCCAGCAGCGGACGGACCCTGAAAACTGAAGCTTTCTTC. The encoded protein is CASSGRTLKTEAFF.